The entry below describes one T cell receptor beta chain. RNA, at about 0.45 to 1 ug, was reverse transcribed with random hexamers. MiXCR, applied by TCRdb to the immunoSEQ multiplex PCR reads, yields one record per CDR3 protein. The sample contains 55,000 to 80,000 distinct CDR3 sequences, 93% of which appear only once. CDR3 length: 14 residues. Per germline, CDR1 LNHDA and CDR2 SQIVND (reference sequence). The germline V and J ends were trimmed by 7 bases and 3 bases, with 15 bases remaining between them. High-throughput TCR beta sequencing covered peripheral CD8+ and CD4+ T cells. This sample is part of a study of CD8 T cells in Susac syndrome.

Sequenced: CD4+ T cells from PBMCs. This chain uses TRBV19 with TRBJ1-2; TRBD1 might be the D (5 bases). The sequence came from a human donor with Susac syndrome. The DNA of the CDR3 is TGTGCCAGTAACGTCGGGGGGATGGACTATGGCTACACCTTC. Protein: CASNVGGMDYGYTF.